What follows describes a single T cell receptor (beta chain). Antigen unknown. Germline-derived CDR1 and CDR2 are MNHEY and SVGAGI. The CDR3 totals 14 residues. Between the trimmed V and J ends, which lost 4 bases and 3 bases, there was a span of 12 bases. Via MiXCR, TCRdb re-called the RACE reads, giving one row per CDR3 protein. The repertoire holds 110,000 or so distinct CDR3 sequences, nearly 35% seen once, with 2.5% to 3% in the top ten. This sample stems from a study of human T cells and chemical hapten exposure. Study details: Chiefly female patients presented with alopecia areata, totalis or universalis. There were per-sample TCR yield variations, arising mainly from small pooled library volume differences. General study points: Sensitizing with DPC caused no change in TCRs above 1 in 1000 frequency.

Time point given: patch test 3, about 24 weeks after DPC sensitization. Treatment denoted: therapeutic diphenylcyclopropenone sensitization with weekly scalp DPC. Patients had alopecia, were aged 18 to 70, and were not pregnant. This TCR was sampled from a man in his forties with alopecia areata. Some clones in this sample may be carry-over from other donors' samples. V and J are TRBV6-5 and TRBJ1-1, with D perhaps TRBD1 (6 bases). Source: whole blood, taken in connection with sensitization to the hapten diphenylcyclopropenone (DPC). The CDR3 loop reads CASSFGGGYTEAFF. CDR3 bases: TGTGCCAGCAGTTTTGGGGGGGGCTACACTGAAGCTTTCTTT.